The 21 T cell receptor beta chains below come from one sample, sequenced in a study of shared clonotypes between healthy human individuals. The naive CD8 subset, CD45RO-negative cells positively selected for CCR7, excluded terminally differentiated effector memory CD45RA+ cells. Using immunoSEQ multiplex PCR, the repertoire was profiled, and TCRdb retains in-frame clones only, with some absent. The repertoire holds around 2.1 million clones, with 93% as singletons. Sequencing was done on a sample of naive CD8+ T cells from PBMCs. The receptor set was obtained from a young man in good health. Some clones in this sample may be carry-over from other donors' samples.

J is TRBJ1-1 and V is TRBV7-2; 7 positions agree with TRBD1. Germline lookup yields CDR1 SGHTA and CDR2 FQGNSA. The CDR3 consists of 13 residues. V was pared by 8 bases and J by 0 bases, with 3 bases of the junction left unmatched. CDR3 nucleotides: TGTGCCAGCGACACAGGGGTGAACACTGAAGCTTTCTTT. Translating gives CASDTGVNTEAFF.

The chain joins TRBV27 to TRBJ2-3; D is possibly TRBD2 (6 bases). The CDR3 loop spans 14 amino acids. Germline values: CDR1 MNHEY, CDR2 SMNVEV (reference sequence). Trimming left V 4 bases short and J 2 bases short, with 10 bases between. The CDR3 region has the DNA TGTGCCAGCAGTTCGGCGGGACCCACAGATACGCAGTATTTT. Translating gives CASSSAGPTDTQYF.

The chain has TRBV11-2 and TRBJ2-1, with D possibly matching TRBD2 (6 bases). Germline-derived CDR1 and CDR2 are SGHAT and FQNNGV. V dropped 2 bases and J dropped 5 bases, with 10 bases sitting between them. This CDR3 region has 14 residues. CDR3 sequence reads: CASSLLARHNEQFF. The CDR3 nucleotides read TGTGCCAGCAGCTTACTAGCGCGACACAATGAGCAGTTCTTC.

CDR3 protein: CASSYSMSWKTQYF. Written as DNA, the CDR3 is TGTGCCAGCAGTTACAGTATGAGTTGGAAGACCCAGTACTTC. The genes are TRBV6-5 and TRBJ2-5; D gene unclear. CDR3 length: 14 residues. Trimming left V 2 bases short and J 6 bases short, with 13 bases between. CDR1 is MNHEY, CDR2 SVGAGI, per germline.

This chain connects TRBV6-1 to TRBJ2-7, with D possibly called TRBD1 or TRBD2 (5 bases each). Germline CDR1 and CDR2: MNHNS and SASEGT. The CDR3 loop spans 16 amino acids. With 3 bases removed from V and 2 bases from J, the gap between germline ends came to 17 bases. For the CDR3, the DNA is TGTGCCAGCAGTGATGCTGACAGACCACTAGCCTACGAGCAGTACTTC. Encoded protein: CASSDADRPLAYEQYF.

Concerning this clone itself: The same CDR3 can be traced to other DNA sequences in this sample. The chain is built from TRBV7-9 and TRBJ2-5, with no clear D. The DNA matches TRBJ2-7 better at its end, which makes the J call doubtful. The germline CDR1 and CDR2 sequences are SEHNR and FQNEAQ (reference sequence). CDR3 length: 12 residues. CDR3 sequence reads: CASSLAAYEQYF. CDR3 in DNA: TGTGCCAGCAGCTTAGCCGCCTACGAGCAGTACTTC.

The rearrangement joins TRBV23-1 to TRBJ2-1; TRBD1 aligns across 7 bases. TRBV23-1 is an open reading frame, and its role is uncertain. CDR3 length: 14 residues. Trimming took 2 bases from V and 9 from J; bases not matched to a gene: 7. CDR3: CASSQRLRGFEQFF. The DNA of the CDR3 is TGCGCCAGCAGTCAAAGGCTCAGGGGGTTTGAGCAGTTCTTC.

The J gene is TRBJ2-7, the V gene TRBV6-1; D unclear. V dropped 6 bases and J dropped 2 bases, with 17 bases sitting between them. Germline CDR1 MNHNS, CDR2 SASEGT. The CDR3 covers 15 residues. The CDR3 region is CASRHDGYLPYEQYF. In DNA, the CDR3 is TGTGCCAGCAGGCACGACGGCTACCTACCCTACGAGCAGTACTTC.

V gene TRBV7-9 combines with J gene TRBJ2-7; tentative D call: TRBD2 (6 bases). Deletions cut 5 bases from V and 6 bases from J, with 17 bases between. The germline CDR1 and CDR2 sequences are SEHNR and FQNEAQ (reference sequence). This CDR3 is built from 14 residues. The CDR3 sequence is CASSARGSGAEQYF. The CDR3 DNA reads as TGTGCCAGCAGCGCGCGGGGTAGCGGAGCCGAGCAGTACTTC.

The chain links TRBV28 to TRBJ2-1; D is perhaps TRBD1 or TRBD2 (5 bases each). The CDR3 is made up of 14 amino acids. V was cut by 5 bases and J by 6 bases, with 14 bases left in between. CDR1 and CDR2 (germline): MDHEN, SYDVKM. The CDR3 DNA follows: TGTGCCAGCAGTCCCCCGGGGCCCGGCAATGAGCAGTTCTTC. It encodes CASSPPGPGNEQFF. The full variable domain, in which reference TRBV28 and TRBJ2-1 provide the parts outside the CDR3, is DVKVTQSSRYLVKRTGEKVFLECVQDMDHENMFWYRQDPGLGLRLIYFSYDVKMKEKGDIPEGYSVSREKKERFSLILESASTNQTSMYLCASSPPGPGNEQFFGPGTRLTVL.

The J gene is TRBJ2-7, the V gene TRBV5-6, with 9 bases matching TRBD1. The CDR3 totals 15 residues. The J segment lost 2 bases and the V segment lost 7 bases, leaving 10 bases of the junction unmatched. Looked up from germline, CDR1 is SGHDT and CDR2 is YYEEEE. CDR3 in amino acids: CASYPTTGGTYEQYF. CDR3 DNA sequence: TGTGCCAGCTACCCTACGACAGGGGGTACCTACGAGCAGTACTTC.

The V gene is TRBV29-1, the J gene TRBJ2-1, with 14 bases identical to TRBD2. The CDR3 has 16 residues. V lost 3 bases, J lost 5 bases, and 6 bases stayed unmatched. Germline CDR1 is SQVTM and CDR2 is ANQGSEA. CDR3 nucleotide sequence: TGCAGCGTTGAGGGACTAGCGGGAGCTGGTAACAATGAGCAGTTCTTC. It translates to CSVEGLAGAGNNEQFF.

V gene TRBV11-2 combines with J gene TRBJ2-3; 13 bases are a match to TRBD2. The CDR3 extends over 16 amino acids. Trimming took 4 bases from V and 7 from J; bases not matched to a gene: 8. CDR1 and CDR2 (germline): SGHAT, FQNNGV. CDR3 nucleotide sequence: TGTGCCAGCAGCTCAGCCGGGACTAGCGGGACTTATACGCAGTATTTT. Its protein is CASSSAGTSGTYTQYF.

V and J are TRBV10-3 and TRBJ1-5; TRBD1 aligns across 7 bases. The CDR3 is 16 residues long. The V and J ends lost 0 bases and 6 bases, in that order; junction bases with no gene match: 8. Germline loops: CDR1 ENHRY, CDR2 SYGVKD. The DNA for the CDR3 is TGTGCCATCAGTGAGTCCGACAGGGAAGGAGGTCAGCCCCAGCATTTT. Its translation: CAISESDREGGQPQHF.

V usage is TRBV14 and J usage is TRBJ1-3; a possible D gene is TRBD1 (6 bases). This CDR3 has 14 amino acids. Germline CDR1 SGHDN, CDR2 FVKESK. V shed 6 bases and J shed 1 base, with 10 bases lying between them. CDR3 DNA: TGTGCCAGCAGTGATACAGGGTCTGGAAACACCATATATTTT. It encodes CASSDTGSGNTIYF.

DNA of the CDR3: TGTGCCAGCAGTTTGTCTGATCTTAATGAGCAGTTCTTC. Encoded protein: CASSLSDLNEQFF. The J gene is TRBJ2-1, the V gene TRBV27, with D unresolved. Trimming cost V 3 bases and J 7 bases, with 10 bases left between them. Looked up from germline, CDR1 is MNHEY and CDR2 is SMNVEV (reference sequence). The CDR3 spans 13 residues.

This clone was seen only a few times. The same CDR3 also results from other DNA sequences found in this sample. The V call is TRBV6-5, the J call TRBJ2-2; no reliable D call. CDR3 length equals 13 residues. Trimming cost V 2 bases and J 2 bases, with 3 bases left between them. Germline loops: CDR1 MNHEY, CDR2 SVGAGI. DNA for the CDR3: TGTGCCAGCAGTTACAGCAACACCGGGGAGCTGTTTTTT. Its translation: CASSYSNTGELFF.

The chain is built from TRBV27 and TRBJ2-5; the D gene is possibly TRBD1 (6 bases). Germline CDR1 and CDR2: MNHEY and SMNVEV (reference sequence). CDR3 length: 15 amino acids. V was clipped by 5 bases and J by 0 bases, with 13 bases between them. CDR3 sequence reads: CASSPYRDNQETQYF. CDR3 coding DNA: TGTGCCAGCAGTCCCTACCGGGACAACCAAGAGACCCAGTACTTC.

The chain recombines TRBV27 with TRBJ2-1; TRBD2 matches 10 bases. The germline CDR1 and CDR2 sequences are MNHEY and SMNVEV (reference sequence). V gave up 1 base and J gave up 8 bases; unmatched junction bases: 11. There are 17 residues in the CDR3. CDR3 coding DNA: TGTGCCAGCAGTTTATTGGGGCCTAGCGGGAGTCGGGATGAGCAGTTCTTC. It yields the protein CASSLLGPSGSRDEQFF.

The V and J genes are TRBV27 and TRBJ1-5; TRBD1 aligns across 10 bases. The CDR3 is 15 residues long. Germline V gene data show CDR1 as MNHEY and CDR2 as SMNVEV (reference sequence). V lost 5 bases to trimming and J lost 6 bases; unmatched junction nucleotides: 7. The CDR3 spells CASSARTGGVQPQHF. CDR3 bases: TGTGCCAGCAGTGCCCGGACAGGGGGAGTTCAGCCCCAGCATTTT.

The chain links TRBV9 to TRBJ2-7; 12 positions agree with TRBD1. Trimming at V came to 4 bases and at J to 3 bases, leaving 8 bases not matched to a gene. Per the germline V gene, CDR1 is SGDLS and CDR2 is YYNGEE. This CDR3 contains 16 residues. The CDR3 DNA sequence: TGTGCCAGCAGCCCTCGGGGACAGGGGGCTGTCTACGAGCAGTACTTC. Protein: CASSPRGQGAVYEQYF.